This T cell receptor beta chain was sequenced during a study of cytomegalovirus exposure and HLA in healthy donors. Across the study: The 130 or so validation repertoires and the roughly 690 first-cohort repertoires shared a platform, a later analysis reported. Study-wide points: Diagnosis of cytomegalovirus status made by the classifier reportedly showed high specificity and sensitivity. Overall, about 160 TCR beta chains were annotated as cytomegalovirus-associated.

On this clone: The antigen is unknown.

Trimming took 6 bases from V and 3 from J; bases not matched to a gene: 7. The V gene's germline CDR1 is MGHRA and CDR2 YSYEKL. The CDR3 is 14 residues long. TCRdb's copy holds only in-frame clones and misses some; the assay was immunoSEQ multiplex PCR. The sample yields 120,000 or so clones, roughly 90% seen once. Source material: PBMCs. This chain joins TRBV4-1 and TRBJ2-7; TRBD2 aligns across 8 bases. The clonotype originates from a man aged 30-40 years in good health and CMV-seronegative. The CDR3 region has the DNA TGCGCCAGCAGTAGGGGACTAGACGACTACGAGCAGTACTTC. It specifies CASSRGLDDYEQYF.